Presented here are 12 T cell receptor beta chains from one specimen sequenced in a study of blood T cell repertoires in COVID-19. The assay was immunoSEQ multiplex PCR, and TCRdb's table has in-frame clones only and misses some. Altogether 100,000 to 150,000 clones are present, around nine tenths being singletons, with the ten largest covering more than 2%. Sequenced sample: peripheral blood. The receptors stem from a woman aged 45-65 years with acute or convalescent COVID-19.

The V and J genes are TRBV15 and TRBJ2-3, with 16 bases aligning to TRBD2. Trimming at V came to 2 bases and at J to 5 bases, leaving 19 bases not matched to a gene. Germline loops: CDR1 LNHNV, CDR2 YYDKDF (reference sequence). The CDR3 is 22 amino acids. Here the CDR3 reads CATSRPPGQGGLAGGPQDTQYF. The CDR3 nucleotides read TGTGCCACCAGCAGACCCCCGGGACAGGGGGGACTAGCGGGAGGGCCACAAGATACGCAGTATTTT.

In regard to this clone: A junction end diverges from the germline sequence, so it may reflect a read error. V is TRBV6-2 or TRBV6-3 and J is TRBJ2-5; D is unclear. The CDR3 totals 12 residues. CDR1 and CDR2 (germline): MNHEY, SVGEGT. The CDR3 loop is CAGSYYLQTQYF. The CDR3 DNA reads TGTGCCGGCAGTTACTACTTACAGACCCAGTACTTC.

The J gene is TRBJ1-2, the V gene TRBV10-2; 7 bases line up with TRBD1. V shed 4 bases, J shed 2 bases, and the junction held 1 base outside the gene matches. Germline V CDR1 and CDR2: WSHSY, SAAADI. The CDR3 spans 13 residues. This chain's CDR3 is CASSAQGNYGYTF. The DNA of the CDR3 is TGCGCCAGCAGTGCACAGGGGAACTATGGCTACACCTTC.

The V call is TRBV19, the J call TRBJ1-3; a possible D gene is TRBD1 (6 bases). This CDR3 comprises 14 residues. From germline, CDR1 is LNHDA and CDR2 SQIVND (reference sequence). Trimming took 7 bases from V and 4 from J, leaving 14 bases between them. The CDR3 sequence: CASTRGASGNTIYF. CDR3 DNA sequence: TGTGCCAGTACGCGGGGGGCGAGCGGAAACACCATATATTTT.

CDR3 protein: CASRSQGARGYTF. CDR3 nucleotide sequence: TGTGCCAGCAGATCACAGGGGGCGCGCGGCTACACCTTC. V and J are TRBV11-2 and TRBJ1-2; 9 nucleotides agree with TRBD1. Trimming removed 6 bases from V and 8 bases from J; junction bases left unmatched: 7. The germline gives CDR1 SGHAT, CDR2 FQNNGV. The CDR3 consists of 13 residues.

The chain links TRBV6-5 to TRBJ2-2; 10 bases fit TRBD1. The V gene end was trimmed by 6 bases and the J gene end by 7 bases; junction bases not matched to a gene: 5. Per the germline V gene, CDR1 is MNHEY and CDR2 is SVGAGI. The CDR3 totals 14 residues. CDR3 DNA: TGTGCCAGCAGCATAGGGACAGGGGTCGGGGAGCTGTTTTTT. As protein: CASSIGTGVGELFF.

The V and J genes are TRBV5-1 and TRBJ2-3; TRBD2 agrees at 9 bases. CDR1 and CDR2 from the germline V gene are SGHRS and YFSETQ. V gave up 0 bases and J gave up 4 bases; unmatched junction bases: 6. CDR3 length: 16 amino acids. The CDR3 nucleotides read TGCGCCAGCAGCTTGGACCCTAGCGGGGTATCAGATACGCAGTATTTT. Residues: CASSLDPSGVSDTQYF.

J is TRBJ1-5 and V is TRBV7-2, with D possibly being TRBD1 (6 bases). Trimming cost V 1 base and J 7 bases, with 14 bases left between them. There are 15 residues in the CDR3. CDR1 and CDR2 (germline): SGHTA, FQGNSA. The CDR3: CASSLESGEGQPQHF. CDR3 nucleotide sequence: TGTGCCAGCAGCTTAGAGTCAGGGGAGGGGCAGCCCCAGCATTTT. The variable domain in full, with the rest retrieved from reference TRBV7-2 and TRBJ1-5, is GAGVSQSPSNKVTEKGKDVELRCDPISGHTALYWYRQSLGQGLEFLIYFQGNSAPDKSGLPSDRFSAERTGGSVSTLTIQRTQQEDSAVYLCASSLESGEGQPQHFGDGTRLSIL.

The CDR3 sequence is CASSDRGYQPQHF. In nucleotides, the CDR3 is TGTGCCAGCAGTGATCGGGGATATCAGCCCCAGCATTTT. V and J are TRBV2 and TRBJ1-5; D uncertain. Trimming left V 3 bases short and J 5 bases short, with 8 bases between. The germline V gene has CDR1 SNHLY and CDR2 FYNNEI. The CDR3 extends over 13 amino acids.

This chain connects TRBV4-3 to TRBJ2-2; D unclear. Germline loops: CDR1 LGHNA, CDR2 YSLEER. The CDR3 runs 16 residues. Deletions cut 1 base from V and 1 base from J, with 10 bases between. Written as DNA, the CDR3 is TGCGCCAGCAGCCAAGGGGCAGACATGAACACCGGGGAGCTGTTTTTT. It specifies CASSQGADMNTGELFF.

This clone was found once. The CDR3: CASSTLQRNRSYEQYF. Written as DNA, the CDR3 is TGTGCCAGTAGTACTCTACAGCGGAACCGCTCCTACGAGCAGTACTTC. The V call is TRBV19, the J call TRBJ2-7; D might be TRBD2 (5 bases). Germline loops: CDR1 LNHDA, CDR2 SQIVND (reference sequence). The CDR3 spans 16 residues. Trimming took off 4 bases at V and 0 bases at J, with 16 bases between the two ends.

This chain's CDR3 is CAWSDSNTEAFF. The CDR3 coding sequence is TGTGCCTGGAGTGACAGCAACACTGAAGCTTTCTTT. The chain couples TRBV30 to TRBJ1-1; D gene unclear. CDR3 length: 12 amino acids. Trimming pared 1 base from V and 2 bases from J, leaving 5 bases between. Germline V lookup: CDR1 GTSNPN, CDR2 SVGIG (reference sequence).